This is a list of T cell receptor beta chains from one sample in a study of vaccination and CD4 T cells after COVID-19. MiXCR, run by TCRdb on the PCR reads, gives a single entry per CDR3 protein. The repertoire holds almost 20,000 distinct CDR3 sequences, with approximately 50% as singletons. These receptors have no known antigen. The material sequenced was CD4+ T cells from blood, cultured in vitro. The receptor source for this set is a human donor who had recovered from COVID-19. The CDR3 runs from the conserved cysteine through the conserved F or W. D genes are given only for firm matches. Where a row states a size, it is once, few, many or the class of an expanded clone; other rows omit it.

j_call,d_call,clone_size,v_call,cdr3_aa,cdr3_nt
TRBJ2-1,TRBD2,NA,TRBV19,CASSETSGYNEQFF,TGTGCCAGTAGTGAAACTAGCGGGTACAATGAGCAGTTCTTC
TRBJ2-7,NA,few,TRBV27,CASSLNRDSYEQYF,TGTGCCAGCAGTTTAAATCGGGATTCCTACGAGCAGTACTTC
TRBJ2-7,NA,NA,TRBV28,CASSLGQGAYEQYF,TGTGCCAGCAGTTTAGGGCAGGGCGCCTACGAGCAGTACTTC
TRBJ2-1,NA,NA,TRBV7-9,CASSPGGYSSSYNEQFF,TGTGCCAGCAGCCCCGGTGGATACTCGAGCTCCTACAATGAGCAGTTCTTC
TRBJ1-3,NA,NA,TRBV6-1,CASSPLGPRGGSGNTIYF,TGTGCCAGCAGCCCACTCGGACCCAGGGGCGGCTCTGGAAACACCATATATTTT
TRBJ2-1,TRBD2,NA,TRBV6-2/TRBV6-3,CASNPPSGRAYNEQFF,TGTGCCAGCAACCCACCTAGCGGGAGGGCCTACAATGAGCAGTTCTTC
TRBJ2-1,TRBD1,NA,TRBV28,CASSQAGTGVNEQFF,TGTGCCAGCAGTCAAGCCGGGACAGGGGTCAATGAGCAGTTCTTC
TRBJ2-5,TRBD2,NA,TRBV5-1,CASSLLAGVETQYF,TGCGCCAGCAGCTTACTAGCGGGGGTTGAGACCCAGTACTTC
TRBJ2-5,NA,NA,TRBV21-1,CASSKGGTSGDQETQYF,TGTGCCAGCAGCAAAGGAGGGACTAGCGGGGACCAAGAGACCCAGTACTTC
TRBJ2-3,TRBD1,NA,TRBV20-1,CSASGPLTGGRDTQYF,TGCAGTGCTAGCGGGCCGCTGACAGGGGGCAGAGATACGCAGTATTTT
TRBJ2-7,TRBD1,NA,TRBV2,CASRGPWDSDEQYF,TGTGCCAGCAGGGGCCCCTGGGACAGTGACGAGCAGTACTTC
TRBJ2-5,NA,NA,TRBV18,CASSPIQETQYF,TGTGCCAGCTCACCGATCCAAGAGACCCAGTACTTC
TRBJ1-5,NA,NA,TRBV6-2/TRBV6-3,CASKQGGNQPQHF,TGTGCCAGCAAACAGGGAGGCAATCAGCCCCAGCATTTT
TRBJ1-2,NA,NA,TRBV7-2,CAGLGKPGQEYGYTF,TGTGCCGGACTGGGAAAACCCGGCCAGGAGTATGGCTACACCTTC
TRBJ1-4,NA,few,TRBV11-3,CASSSGGVTNEKLFF,TGTGCCAGCAGCTCCGGGGGGGTCACTAATGAAAAACTGTTTTTT
TRBJ1-1,NA,NA,TRBV7-9,CASSFEGLGAFF,TGTGCCAGCAGCTTTGAAGGGCTCGGAGCTTTCTTT
TRBJ1-4,NA,NA,TRBV18,CASSTGRRATNEKLFF,TGTGCCAGCTCTACAGGGAGGCGAGCAACTAATGAAAAACTGTTTTTT
TRBJ1-1,TRBD1,NA,TRBV18,CASSPTRDSLNTEAFF,TGTGCCAGCTCTCCTACACGGGACAGCCTGAACACTGAAGCTTTCTTT
TRBJ1-3,TRBD1,few,TRBV28,CASTEGQREDTIYF,TGTGCCAGCACCGAGGGACAGCGGGAGGACACCATATATTTT
TRBJ2-1,TRBD2,NA,TRBV20-1,CSAGGLAGAGGDNEQFF,TGCAGTGCTGGGGGGCTAGCGGGAGCGGGGGGCGACAATGAGCAGTTCTTC
TRBJ2-7,TRBD2,NA,TRBV18,CASSEQGGSPYEQYF,TGTGCCAGCTCAGAGCAGGGAGGGAGCCCCTACGAGCAGTACTTC
TRBJ1-2,NA,NA,TRBV7-2,CASSPGGPGYTF,TGTGCCAGCAGCCCTGGGGGGCCTGGCTACACCTTC
TRBJ2-3,TRBD2,NA,TRBV5-1,CASSTGLAESTDTQYF,TGCGCCAGCAGCACTGGACTAGCGGAAAGCACAGATACGCAGTATTTT
TRBJ2-2,NA,NA,TRBV5-4,CASSRDLGGELFF,TGTGCCAGCAGCCGGGATTTAGGCGGGGAGCTGTTTTTT
TRBJ2-7,TRBD1,few,TRBV6-1,CASSRIRTGPAYEQYF,TGTGCCAGCAGCCGAATTCGGACAGGGCCAGCCTACGAGCAGTACTTC
TRBJ2-5,TRBD2,NA,TRBV28,CASSLRGWLAGAGVTQYF,TGTGCCAGCAGTTTAAGGGGTTGGCTAGCGGGGGCCGGGGTGACCCAGTACTTC
TRBJ1-2,NA,once,TRBV28,CASSPGTLHYGYTF,TGTGCCAGCAGTCCTGGGACACTCCACTATGGCTACACCTTC
TRBJ1-6,NA,NA,TRBV20-1,CSASVPGLNSPLHF,TGCAGTGCTAGCGTTCCGGGACTTAATTCACCCCTCCACTTT
TRBJ1-1,NA,few,TRBV6-1,CASSDLGHNTEAFF,TGTGCCAGCAGTGACCTGGGACATAACACTGAAGCTTTCTTT
TRBJ2-7,TRBD1,NA,TRBV12-3/TRBV12-4,CASSWDRVTYEQYF,TGTGCCAGCAGCTGGGACAGGGTTACCTACGAGCAGTACTTC
TRBJ1-5,NA,NA,TRBV20-1,CSARDLDRSNQPQHF,TGCAGTGCTAGAGATTTGGACAGAAGCAATCAGCCCCAGCATTTT
TRBJ1-4,NA,NA,TRBV7-6,CASSLELGATNEKLFF,TGTGCCAGCAGCTTAGAGCTCGGGGCTACTAATGAAAAACTGTTTTTT
TRBJ2-1,NA,NA,TRBV28,CASSGTDGDYNEQFF,TGTGCCAGCAGTGGGACCGACGGAGACTACAATGAGCAGTTCTTC
TRBJ2-1,NA,NA,TRBV6-2/TRBV6-3,CATPGVLSSYNEQFF,TGTGCCACCCCCGGGGTTTTAAGCTCCTACAATGAGCAGTTCTTC
TRBJ1-2,TRBD1,NA,TRBV19,CASSIGGQLYGYTF,TGTGCCAGTAGTATAGGGGGACAGCTCTATGGCTACACCTTC
TRBJ2-1,NA,NA,TRBV6-1,CASERDEQFF,TGTGCCAGCGAGAGGGATGAGCAGTTCTTC
TRBJ1-2,NA,NA,TRBV28,CATENYGYTF,TGTGCCACCGAAAACTATGGCTACACCTTC
TRBJ1-1,NA,once,TRBV20-1,CSGRPANTEAFF,TGCAGTGGACGTCCAGCGAACACTGAAGCTTTCTTT
TRBJ2-3,TRBD2,NA,TRBV20-1,CSGEGGTDTQYF,TGCAGTGGGGAGGGCGGCACAGATACGCAGTATTTT
TRBJ2-3,NA,few,TRBV6-5,CASSYRGVADTQYF,TGTGCCAGCAGTTACAGGGGTGTGGCAGATACGCAGTATTTT
TRBJ2-1,NA,few,TRBV19,CASSMLMRALGNEQFF,TGTGCCAGTAGTATGTTGATGCGGGCCTTGGGAAATGAGCAGTTCTTC
TRBJ2-1,TRBD1,NA,TRBV18,CASFNPGWDRDNEQFF,TGTGCCAGCTTCAACCCTGGGTGGGACAGGGACAATGAGCAGTTCTTC
TRBJ1-3,TRBD1,NA,TRBV20-1,CSAPLGGQGARIGNTIYF,TGCAGTGCCCCACTTGGGGGACAGGGGGCTAGGATCGGTAACACCATATATTTT
TRBJ1-2,NA,once,TRBV20-1,CSARQDNYGYTF,TGCAGTGCTAGACAGGATAACTATGGCTACACCTTC
TRBJ1-5,NA,NA,TRBV24-1,CATSDSKTAIGNQPQHF,TGTGCCACCAGTGATTCCAAAACAGCTATTGGCAATCAGCCCCAGCATTTT
TRBJ2-3,TRBD2,NA,TRBV28,CASSSPRSGTSTDTQYF,TGTGCCAGCAGTTCCCCCCGTAGCGGGACTAGCACAGATACGCAGTATTTT
TRBJ1-1,TRBD1,NA,TRBV5-4,CASSPGQGRPEAFF,TGTGCCAGCAGCCCCGGACAGGGTCGGCCTGAAGCTTTCTTT
TRBJ1-2,TRBD1,NA,TRBV28,CASRWTGGAFF,TGTGCCAGCAGGTGGACAGGGGGCGCGTTCTTC
TRBJ1-1,NA,NA,TRBV20-1,CSARRQSLQANTEAFF,TGCAGTGCGCGCCGACAGAGCCTCCAAGCGAACACTGAAGCTTTCTTT
TRBJ2-3,NA,NA,TRBV20-1,CSAIAQTDTQYF,TGCAGTGCTATAGCGCAGACAGATACGCAGTATTTT
TRBJ2-5,NA,NA,TRBV2,CASSEDRAETQYF,TGTGCCAGCAGTGAAGACAGGGCGGAGACCCAGTACTTC
TRBJ2-3,NA,NA,TRBV5-4,CASTPYNGPDTQYF,TGTGCCAGCACCCCTTATAACGGGCCAGATACGCAGTATTTT
TRBJ2-7,TRBD1,NA,TRBV27,CASSLKGQGAYEQYF,TGTGCCAGCAGTTTAAAGGGACAGGGGGCTTACGAGCAGTACTTC
TRBJ2-3,NA,NA,TRBV28,CASSFPGADTQYF,TGTGCCAGCAGTTTCCCCGGCGCAGATACGCAGTATTTT
TRBJ2-3,TRBD2,NA,TRBV10-3,CAISGLAATSDTQYF,TGTGCCATCTCGGGACTAGCGGCAACTTCAGATACGCAGTATTTT